This entry features one T cell receptor beta chain sequence. A much bigger clone sits one base away, suggesting this may be a read error. Without the conserved terminal phenylalanine or tryptophan, this CDR3 likely stems from a read error. TCRdb called the PCR reads again in MiXCR, with one record for every CDR3 protein. The sample has some 25,000 distinct CDR3 sequences; around 56% are singletons. The sample originates from a study of CD4 and CD8 cells across lung adenocarcinoma regions. CDR1 and CDR2 from the germline V gene are MNHEY and SMNVEV (reference sequence). The CDR3 has 12 amino acids. The V gene lost 5 bases and the J gene lost 8 bases, with 10 bases spanning the gap. The patients had localized lung adenocarcinoma, a non-small cell subtype.

The rearrangement links TRBV27 to TRBJ2-1; a weak D match, TRBD2 (5 bases). This receptor was taken from a male donor with lung adenocarcinoma. The CD4 and CD8 labels of this study may be unreliable. The sample comprised CD8+ T cells from the center of a lung tumor. This CDR3 is CASSRGAHEQFL. DNA of the CDR3: TGTGCCAGCAGTCGGGGTGCGCATGAGCAGTTCTTA.